The 3 T cell receptor beta chains reported below all come from one sample, sequenced in a study of T cells in localized non-small cell lung cancer. Data came from immunoSEQ multiplex PCR; TCRdb stores just in-frame clones and leaves some out. This sample carries thousands of clones, less than 25% of them seen once, and the ten largest clones take more than 15%. This specimen consisted of lung tumor tissue, obtained before any cancer treatment. The source of these receptors is a male donor aged 60 or over with stage I lung adenocarcinoma.

The chain uses TRBV30 and TRBJ1-2; D is undetermined. Germline CDR1 reads GTSNPN; CDR2 reads SVGIG (reference sequence). V lost 5 bases, J lost 6 bases, and 25 bases lay in between. This CDR3 is 16 amino acids long. CDR3 in DNA: TGTGCCTGGGGACCCCCCGTAGGCTCCCCAAGGAATGGCTACACCTTC. This encodes CAWGPPVGSPRNGYTF.

This clone has more than one count but fewer than ten. This chain links TRBV29-1 with TRBJ2-1; D might be TRBD2 (5 bases). CDR1 and CDR2 from the germline V gene are SQVTM and ANQGSEA. The CDR3 runs 17 residues. V was cut by 1 base and J by 0 bases, with 16 bases left in between. CDR3 in amino acids: CSVEGHEGSSSYNEQFF. The CDR3 region has the DNA TGCAGCGTTGAAGGGCACGAGGGATCGAGCTCCTACAATGAGCAGTTCTTC.

The V call is TRBV19, the J call TRBJ1-5; 8 bases agree with TRBD1. There are 14 residues in the CDR3. Germline V gene sequence: CDR1 LNHDA, CDR2 SQIVND (reference sequence). Germline trimming cut 8 bases from V and 3 bases from J; bases unmatched to any gene: 6. The CDR3 sequence: CASRQGFVNQPQHF. Written as DNA, the CDR3 is TGTGCCAGTCGACAGGGGTTTGTCAATCAGCCCCAGCATTTT.